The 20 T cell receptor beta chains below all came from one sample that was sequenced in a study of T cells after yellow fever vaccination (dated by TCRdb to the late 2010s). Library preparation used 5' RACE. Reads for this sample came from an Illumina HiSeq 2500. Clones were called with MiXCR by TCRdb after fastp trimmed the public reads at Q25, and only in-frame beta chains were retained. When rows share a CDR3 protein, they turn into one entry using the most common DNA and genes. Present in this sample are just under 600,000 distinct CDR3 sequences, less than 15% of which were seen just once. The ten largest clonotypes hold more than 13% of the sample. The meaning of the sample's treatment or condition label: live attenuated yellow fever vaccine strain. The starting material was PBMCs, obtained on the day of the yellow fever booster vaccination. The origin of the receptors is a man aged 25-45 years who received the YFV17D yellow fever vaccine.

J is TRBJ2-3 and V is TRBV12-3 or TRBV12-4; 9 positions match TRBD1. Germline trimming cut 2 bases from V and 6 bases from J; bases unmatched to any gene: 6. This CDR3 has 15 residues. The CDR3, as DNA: TGTGCCAGCAGTTTATCGACAGGGGGGTGGGATACGCAGTATTTT. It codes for CASSLSTGGWDTQYF.

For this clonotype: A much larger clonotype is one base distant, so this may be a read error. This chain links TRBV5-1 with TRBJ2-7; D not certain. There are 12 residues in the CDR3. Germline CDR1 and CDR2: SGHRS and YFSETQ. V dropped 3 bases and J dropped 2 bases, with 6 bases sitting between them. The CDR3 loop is CASSWDAYEQYF. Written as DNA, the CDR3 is TGCGCCAGCAGCTGGGATGCCTACGAGCAGTACTTC.

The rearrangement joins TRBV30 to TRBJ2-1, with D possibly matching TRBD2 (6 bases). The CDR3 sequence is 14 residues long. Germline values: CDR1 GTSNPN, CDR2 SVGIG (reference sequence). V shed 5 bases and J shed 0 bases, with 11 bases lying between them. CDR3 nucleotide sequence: TGTGCCTGGGGCGGGATTAACTCCTACAATGAGCAGTTCTTC. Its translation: CAWGGINSYNEQFF.

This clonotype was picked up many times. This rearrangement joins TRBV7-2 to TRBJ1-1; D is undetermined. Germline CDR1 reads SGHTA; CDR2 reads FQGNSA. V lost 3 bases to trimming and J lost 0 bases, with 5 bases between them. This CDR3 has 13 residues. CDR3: CASSLGMNTEAFF. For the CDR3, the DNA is TGTGCCAGCAGCTTGGGGATGAACACTGAAGCTTTCTTT.

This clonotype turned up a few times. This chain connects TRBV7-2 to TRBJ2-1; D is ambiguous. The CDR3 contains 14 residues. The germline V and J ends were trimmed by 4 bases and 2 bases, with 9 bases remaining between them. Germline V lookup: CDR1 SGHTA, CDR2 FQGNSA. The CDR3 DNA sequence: TGTGCCAGCAGCTACCTAGACCCCTACAATGAGCAGTTCTTC. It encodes CASSYLDPYNEQFF.

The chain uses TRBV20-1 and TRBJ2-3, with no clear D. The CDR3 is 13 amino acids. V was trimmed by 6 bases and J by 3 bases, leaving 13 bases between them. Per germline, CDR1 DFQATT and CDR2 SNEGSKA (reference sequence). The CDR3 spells CSASPLGTDTQYF. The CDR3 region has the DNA TGCAGTGCCAGCCCCCTAGGAACAGATACGCAGTATTTT.

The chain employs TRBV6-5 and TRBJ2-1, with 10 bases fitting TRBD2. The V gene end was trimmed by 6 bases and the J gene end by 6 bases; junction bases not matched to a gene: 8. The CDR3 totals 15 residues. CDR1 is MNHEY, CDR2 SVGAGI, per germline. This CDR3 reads CASSLGLADGNEQFF. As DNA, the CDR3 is TGTGCCAGCAGCTTAGGACTAGCGGATGGCAATGAGCAGTTCTTC.

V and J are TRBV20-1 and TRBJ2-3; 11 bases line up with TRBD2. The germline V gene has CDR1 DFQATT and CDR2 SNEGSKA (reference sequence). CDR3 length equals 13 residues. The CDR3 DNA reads TGCAGCGTAGCGGGAGGGCCTGGGGATACGCAGTATTTT. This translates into CSVAGGPGDTQYF.

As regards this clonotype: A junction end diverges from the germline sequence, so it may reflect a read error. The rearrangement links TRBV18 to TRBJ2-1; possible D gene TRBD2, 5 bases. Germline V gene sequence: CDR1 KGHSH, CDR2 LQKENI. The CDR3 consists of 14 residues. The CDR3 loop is CATSPSGSYNEQFF. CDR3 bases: TGTGCCACCTCACCAAGCGGCTCCTACAATGAGCAGTTCTTC.

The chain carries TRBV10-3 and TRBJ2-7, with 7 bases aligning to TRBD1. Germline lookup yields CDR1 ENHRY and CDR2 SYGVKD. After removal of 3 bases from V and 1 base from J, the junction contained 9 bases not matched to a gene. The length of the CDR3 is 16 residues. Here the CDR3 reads CAISDHRQGISYEQYF. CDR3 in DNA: TGTGCCATCAGTGACCACCGACAGGGAATATCCTACGAGCAGTACTTC.

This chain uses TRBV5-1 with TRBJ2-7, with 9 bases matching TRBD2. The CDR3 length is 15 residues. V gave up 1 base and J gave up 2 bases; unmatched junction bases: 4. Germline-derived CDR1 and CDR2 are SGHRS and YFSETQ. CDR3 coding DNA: TGCGCCAGCAGCTTGAGCCTAGCGGGGACCTACGAGCAGTACTTC. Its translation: CASSLSLAGTYEQYF.

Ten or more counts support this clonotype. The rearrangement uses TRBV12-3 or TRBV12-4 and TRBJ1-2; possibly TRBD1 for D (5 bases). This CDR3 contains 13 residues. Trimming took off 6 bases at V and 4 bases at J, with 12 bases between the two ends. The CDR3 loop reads CASSLRVGYGYTF. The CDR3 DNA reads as TGTGCCAGCAGCCTCAGGGTGGGCTATGGCTACACCTTC.

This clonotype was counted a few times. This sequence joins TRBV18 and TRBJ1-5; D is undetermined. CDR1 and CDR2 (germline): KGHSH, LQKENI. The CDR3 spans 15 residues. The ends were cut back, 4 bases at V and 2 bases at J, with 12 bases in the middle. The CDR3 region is CASSQGPPGNQPQHF. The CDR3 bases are TGTGCCAGCTCACAGGGCCCCCCGGGCAATCAGCCCCAGCATTTT.

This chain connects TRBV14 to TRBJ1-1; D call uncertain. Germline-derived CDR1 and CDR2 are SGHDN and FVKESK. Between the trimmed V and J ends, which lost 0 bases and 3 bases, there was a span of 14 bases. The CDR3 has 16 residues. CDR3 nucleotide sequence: TGTGCCAGCAGCCAAGAAATTGGCAGGACGGACACTGAAGCTTTCTTT. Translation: CASSQEIGRTDTEAFF.

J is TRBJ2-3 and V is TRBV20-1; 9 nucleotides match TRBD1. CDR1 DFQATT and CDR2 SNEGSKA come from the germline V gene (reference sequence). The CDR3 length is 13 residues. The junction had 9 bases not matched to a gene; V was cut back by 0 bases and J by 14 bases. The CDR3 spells CSARDPGQGMAYF. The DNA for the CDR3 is TGCAGTGCTAGAGATCCGGGACAGGGAATGGCGTATTTT.

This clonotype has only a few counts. The CDR3 protein is CASSSRQGGKFQYF. Written as DNA, the CDR3 is TGTGCCAGCAGCTCCCGACAGGGGGGTAAATTCCAGTACTTC. This sequence joins TRBV7-2 and TRBJ2-5, with 9 bases fitting TRBD1. CDR1 SGHTA and CDR2 FQGNSA come from the germline V gene. V shed 4 bases, J shed 10 bases, and the junction held 10 bases outside the gene matches. The CDR3 extends over 14 amino acids.

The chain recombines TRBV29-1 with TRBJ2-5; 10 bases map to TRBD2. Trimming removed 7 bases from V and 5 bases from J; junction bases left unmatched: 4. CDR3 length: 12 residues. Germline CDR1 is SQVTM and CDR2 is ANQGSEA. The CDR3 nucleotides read TGCAGCGAACTAGCGGGAACGGAGACCCAGTACTTC. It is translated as CSELAGTETQYF.

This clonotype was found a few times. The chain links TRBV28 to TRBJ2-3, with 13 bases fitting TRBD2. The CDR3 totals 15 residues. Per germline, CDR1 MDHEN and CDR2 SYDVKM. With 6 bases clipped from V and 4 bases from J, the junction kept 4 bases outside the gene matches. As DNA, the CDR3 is TGTGCCAGCAGACGGACTAGCGGGAGACCAGATACGCAGTATTTT. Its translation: CASRRTSGRPDTQYF.

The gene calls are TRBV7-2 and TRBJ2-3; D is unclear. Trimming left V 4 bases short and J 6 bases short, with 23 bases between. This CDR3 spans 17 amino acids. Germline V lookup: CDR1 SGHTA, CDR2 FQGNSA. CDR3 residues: CASSSTVGPPPRDTQYF. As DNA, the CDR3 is TGTGCCAGCAGCTCGACCGTAGGCCCGCCTCCTCGGGATACGCAGTATTTT.

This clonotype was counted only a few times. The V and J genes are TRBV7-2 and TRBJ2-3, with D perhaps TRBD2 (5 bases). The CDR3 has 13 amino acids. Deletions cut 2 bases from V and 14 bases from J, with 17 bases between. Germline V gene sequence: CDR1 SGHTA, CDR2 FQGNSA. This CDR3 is CASSLSIGDGRYF. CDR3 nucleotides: TGTGCCAGCAGCTTATCTATCGGGGATGGACGGTATTTT. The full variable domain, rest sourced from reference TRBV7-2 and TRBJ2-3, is GAGVSQSPSNKVTEKGKDVELRCDPISGHTALYWYRQSLGQGLEFLIYFQGNSAPDKSGLPSDRFSAERTGGSVSTLTIQRTQQEDSAVYLCASSLSIGDGRYFGPGTRLTVL.